The T cell receptor beta chain under discussion was sequenced for a study of T cell responses to AZD1222 COVID-19 vaccine (dated by TCRdb to the early 2020s). Study-level background: AZD1222 recipients with second doses at about 4 weeks or about 12 weeks were pooled, because spike-specific TCR depth and breadth did not differ between schedules. TCR sequencing was performed for 230 to 250 trial participants, of whom about 210 were given two doses of AZD1222 and around 25 were given two doses of MenACWY control vaccine. Trial participants were enrolled by age into 18-55, 56-69 and 70-plus year subgroups, with roughly 160, 29 and 62 TCR-sequenced participants respectively.

The CDR3 regions of human TCRbeta chains were analyzed by immunosequencing. Regarding the original processing steps: Repertoire TCRs were checked for matches against a reference library of SARS-CoV-2-specific TCRs that had been generated using the MIRA antigen-specificity platform. Breadth meant the fraction of unique TCRs that were SARS-CoV-2-associated, whereas depth meant the fraction of total T cells that were SARS-CoV-2-associated. Using the MIRA data, each spike-specific TCR was assigned both to the spike region to which the TCR was reactive and to a CD4 or CD8 class. Log10-transformed breadth and depth values were compared by one-way ANOVA with Sidak's multiple comparisons tests. TCRdb's version of the immuneACCESS table is confined to in-frame rearrangements and falls short of the full clone set. An unresolved V gene accounts for under half of the shortfall where checked; the remainder is of unknown origin. V and J calls plus clone size are reproduced from that table; the DNA served to infer D and trimming. The sample table lists 120,000 to 150,000 clones, approximately 89% of them with a count of one. About 15% of the sample rests with the top ten.

Overall study results and their limits: Conclusions about previously exposed vaccinees are limited because only a handful of AZD1222 recipients were SARS-CoV-2 seropositive at baseline. Most participants were white British and females outnumbered males, and the authors suggested that clonal diversity may have been underestimated. A significant rise in spike-specific TCR breadth and depth was observed after two AZD1222 doses relative to day 0 and relative to MenACWY recipients. The whole spike protein was spanned by vaccine-associated CD4 TCRs, and dominant responses were seen in regions 160-218 and 743-854. Because no day 14 peak-response samples were available, repertoires were characterized only after the peak T cell response. In the small 56-69-year group, the increase in depth fell short of significance, most likely because of low power. Reportedly, close to half of the unique spike-specific TCRs recognized epitopes lying outside the regions that are mutated in the B.1.351 and B.1.1.7 variants.

Comments on this clone: The antigen it binds to is not known. The input lacks base qualities; no much larger clone sits a single base away.

This sample's time point label indicates: baseline before first vaccination. The vaccinee samples were drawn from two UK trials, COV001 and COV002, one of which was a single-blind randomized controlled phase 2/3 trial testing AZD1222 (ChAdOx1 nCoV-19) in healthy adults. For TCRbeta chain sequencing, PBMC samples from trial participants were taken at day 0 and at day 28 after the second dose. CDR1 and CDR2, per the germline V gene (reference sequence), are MNHEY and SMNVEV. The cysteine opens and the phenylalanine closes a CDR3 of 13 amino acids. The DNA shown is the 39-base CDR3, in frame from base 1. Trimming at the junction amounts to 7 bases on V and 4 bases on J, and the germline ends lie 14 bases apart.

Sample: peripheral blood, taken on day 0 of AZD1222 vaccination. This TCR came from an adult in good health. The V gene is TRBV27 and the J gene is TRBJ2-7, and TRBD2 may be the D gene, going by 5 matching bases. The DNA reads as follows: TGTGCCAGCATACGGGGAAGCGGATACGAGCAGTACTTC. This gives the protein CASIRGSGYEQYF.